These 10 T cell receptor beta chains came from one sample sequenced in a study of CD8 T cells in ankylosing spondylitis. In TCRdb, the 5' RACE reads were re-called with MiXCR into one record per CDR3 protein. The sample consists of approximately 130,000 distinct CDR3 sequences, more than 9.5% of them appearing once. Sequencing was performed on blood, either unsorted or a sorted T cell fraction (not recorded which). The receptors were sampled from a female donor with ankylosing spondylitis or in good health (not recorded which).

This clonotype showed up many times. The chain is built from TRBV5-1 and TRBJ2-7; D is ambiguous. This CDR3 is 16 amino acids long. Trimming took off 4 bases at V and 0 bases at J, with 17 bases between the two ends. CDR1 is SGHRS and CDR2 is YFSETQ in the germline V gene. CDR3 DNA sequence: TGCGCCAGCAGCCCTCCTGTGTCGGGTACCTCCTACGAGCAGTACTTC. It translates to CASSPPVSGTSYEQYF.

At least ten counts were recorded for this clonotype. CDR3 nucleotide sequence: TGTGCCAGTAGTCGCAGTCCATTAGGGGGTGAGCAGTTCTTC. Translated, it gives CASSRSPLGGEQFF. This chain connects TRBV19 to TRBJ2-1; tentatively, D is TRBD1 (6 bases). V dropped 5 bases and J dropped 9 bases, with 17 bases sitting between them. Germline V gives CDR1 LNHDA, CDR2 SQIVND (reference sequence). The CDR3 runs 14 residues.

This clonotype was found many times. The chain's CDR3 is CASSLYRENTGELFF. The CDR3 region has the DNA TGTGCCAGCAGCTTGTACAGGGAGAACACCGGGGAGCTGTTTTTT. The rearrangement links TRBV27 to TRBJ2-2, with D perhaps TRBD1 (6 bases). Per the germline V gene, CDR1 is MNHEY and CDR2 is SMNVEV (reference sequence). This CDR3 region has 15 residues. Trimming removed 6 bases at V and 1 base at J, with 12 bases between.

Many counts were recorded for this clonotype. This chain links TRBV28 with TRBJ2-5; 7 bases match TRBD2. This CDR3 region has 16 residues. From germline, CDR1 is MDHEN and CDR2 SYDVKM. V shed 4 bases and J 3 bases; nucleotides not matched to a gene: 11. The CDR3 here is CASSSSLRAGEETQYF. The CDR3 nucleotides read TGTGCCAGCAGTTCCTCACTCCGGGCGGGGGAAGAGACCCAGTACTTC.

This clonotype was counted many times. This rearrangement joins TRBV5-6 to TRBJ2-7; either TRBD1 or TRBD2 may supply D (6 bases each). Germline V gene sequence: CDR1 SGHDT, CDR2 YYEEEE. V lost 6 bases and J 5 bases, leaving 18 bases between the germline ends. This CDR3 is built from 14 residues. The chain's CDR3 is CASTRRGAGNEQYF. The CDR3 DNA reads TGTGCCAGCACCCGGAGGGGGGCGGGGAACGAGCAGTACTTC. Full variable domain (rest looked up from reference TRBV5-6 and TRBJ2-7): DAGVTQSPTHLIKTRGQQVTLRCSPKSGHDTVSWYQQALGQGPQFIFQYYEEEERQRGNFPDRFSGHQFPNYSSELNVNALLLGDSALYLCASTRRGAGNEQYFGPGTRLTVT.

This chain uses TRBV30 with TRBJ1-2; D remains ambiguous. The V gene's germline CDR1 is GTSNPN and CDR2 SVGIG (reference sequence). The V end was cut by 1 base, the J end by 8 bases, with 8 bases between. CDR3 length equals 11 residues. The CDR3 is CAWSGQEGYTF. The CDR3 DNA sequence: TGTGCCTGGAGTGGCCAGGAAGGCTACACCTTC.

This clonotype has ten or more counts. The CDR3 loop reads CASESEGVYQPQHF. CDR3 nucleotides: TGTGCCAGCGAAAGTGAGGGGGTGTATCAGCCCCAGCATTTT. V and J are TRBV28 and TRBJ1-5; tentatively, D is TRBD1 (6 bases). CDR3 length equals 14 residues. The germline CDR1 and CDR2 sequences are MDHEN and SYDVKM. Trimming shortened V by 8 bases and J by 5 bases, and 16 bases separated the two germline ends.

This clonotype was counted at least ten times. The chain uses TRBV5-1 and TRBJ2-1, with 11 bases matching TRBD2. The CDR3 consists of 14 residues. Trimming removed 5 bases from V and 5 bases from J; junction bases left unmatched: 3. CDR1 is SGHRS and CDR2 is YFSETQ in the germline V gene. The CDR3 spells CASRILAGDNEQFF. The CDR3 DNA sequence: TGCGCCAGCAGAATACTAGCGGGGGACAATGAGCAGTTCTTC.

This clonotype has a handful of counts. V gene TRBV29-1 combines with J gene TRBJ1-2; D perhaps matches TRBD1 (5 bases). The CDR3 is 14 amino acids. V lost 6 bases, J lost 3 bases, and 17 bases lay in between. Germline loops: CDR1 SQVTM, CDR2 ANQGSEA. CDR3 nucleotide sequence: TGCAGCGTCCGGGGAGGGGAAGGAGACTATGGCTACACCTTC. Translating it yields CSVRGGEGDYGYTF.

The DNA for the CDR3 is TGCGCCAGCAGCCCACTGACGGACAATGCCAACTATGGCTACACCTTC. Translating it yields CASSPLTDNANYGYTF. This chain links TRBV5-1 with TRBJ1-2; a possible D gene is TRBD1 (5 bases). Germline CDR1 reads SGHRS; CDR2 reads YFSETQ. Trimming shortened V by 4 bases and J by 2 bases, and 18 bases separated the two germline ends. The CDR3 sequence is 16 residues long.